Listed below are T cell receptor beta chains from one sample, sequenced in a study of cytomegalovirus exposure and HLA in healthy donors. This table comes from immunoSEQ multiplex PCR, and its TCRdb copy is limited to in-frame clones, with some not included. Found here are approximately 200,000 clones, about 83% of them singletons; the top ten hold approximately 1.5%. Sequenced: PBMCs. These receptors were collected from a girl aged 5-17 years in good health and CMV-seronegative. Each CDR3 is given without its conserved first and last residue. The D gene is left open where the match is weak. Clone size, where shown, is once, few, many, or a class for clones that have expanded.

cdr3_aa,v_call,d_call,clone_size,j_call
ASSLWPKTSGGTDTQY,TRBV28,TRBD2,.,TRBJ2-3
AISESGGGQNTGELF,TRBV10-3,.,.,TRBJ2-2
ASSPQLAGSYNEQF,TRBV18,TRBD2,.,TRBJ2-1
ASSHDRGNYGYT,TRBV7-2,TRBD1,.,TRBJ1-2
ASSREGVNTEAF,TRBV18,.,.,TRBJ1-1
ASSSTNYGYT,TRBV28,.,.,TRBJ1-2
ASSETGSNTGELF,TRBV28,.,.,TRBJ2-2
ASGGGHYGYT,TRBV28,.,.,TRBJ1-2
ASSKVYGQY,TRBV25-1,.,.,TRBJ2-7
ASSYGGARQPQH,TRBV6-5,.,.,TRBJ1-5
ASSLKLADNEQF,TRBV5-1,TRBD2,.,TRBJ2-1
SVEARRENTEAF,TRBV29-1,.,.,TRBJ1-1
ASSQDLTNIYEQY,TRBV4-2,.,.,TRBJ2-7
ATTIWGLGSNQPQH,TRBV28,.,.,TRBJ1-5
ASEAGLVTDTQY,TRBV7-9,.,.,TRBJ2-3
ASRSQGGNTEAF,TRBV28,TRBD1,.,TRBJ1-1
ASRAGTGQSNSPLH,TRBV4-1,.,.,TRBJ1-6
ASSYRLPEYNEQF,TRBV6-5,.,.,TRBJ2-1
ASSASNSLIYEQY,TRBV6-5,.,.,TRBJ2-7
ASNPRRPQAGNSNQPQH,TRBV5-6,.,.,TRBJ1-5
ASSKTGTAANYGYT,TRBV21-1,.,once,TRBJ1-2
ASSFSTGELF,TRBV27,.,.,TRBJ2-2
ASSQDLFGVGGNQPQH,TRBV4-2,.,.,TRBJ1-5
ASSLDLTAAPYGYT,TRBV5-1,.,.,TRBJ1-2
ASLQSGAAGQPQH,TRBV18,.,.,TRBJ1-5
ASSPDFPPLPLH,TRBV19,.,few,TRBJ1-6
ASSRTGGSKIGAF,TRBV6-5,TRBD1,.,TRBJ1-1
ASSPVRAGMLNEQF,TRBV5-4,.,.,TRBJ2-1
ASSLTTRGMGANVLT,TRBV7-3,.,.,TRBJ2-6
ASSLGSSGSRYEQY,TRBV11-2,TRBD2,.,TRBJ2-7
ASSGGTGGETQY,TRBV6-1,TRBD1,.,TRBJ2-5
ASIPGAGNTIY,TRBV19,.,.,TRBJ1-3
ASSFPHIRAKNEKLF,TRBV7-3,.,.,TRBJ1-4
AISESKTRLESANYGYT,TRBV10-3,.,.,TRBJ1-2
ASSFGGRNQPQH,TRBV7-9,.,few,TRBJ1-5
ATSNDGSYGYT,TRBV15,.,.,TRBJ1-2
ASSPSTATSTDTQY,TRBV9,.,.,TRBJ2-3
ASSPRGRGPDTQY,TRBV19,.,.,TRBJ2-3
ASSSWTGMNTEAF,TRBV27,TRBD1,.,TRBJ1-1
ASSRNPHRDNEQF,TRBV9,.,.,TRBJ2-1
ASSLAGEPGELF,TRBV7-6,.,.,TRBJ2-2
ASSLGAGGKTDTQY,TRBV11-2,TRBD2,.,TRBJ2-3
ASSTRGVGANVLT,TRBV28,.,.,TRBJ2-6
ASSPYSGGQETQY,TRBV6-6,TRBD2,.,TRBJ2-5
ASARGGQGLDTQY,TRBV28,TRBD1,.,TRBJ2-3
ASREAYEQY,TRBV2,.,.,TRBJ2-7
ASSPITGRSPLH,TRBV14,.,.,TRBJ1-6
SVPGQGRYGYT,TRBV29-1,.,.,TRBJ1-2
ASSDRTFRYGYT,TRBV19,.,few,TRBJ1-2
ASSQDGANYGYT,TRBV4-1,.,.,TRBJ1-2
ASSFSEAGYT,TRBV28,.,.,TRBJ1-2
ASGKKGQGEAKNIQY,TRBV28,TRBD1,.,TRBJ2-4
ASSFRGGRWETQY,TRBV27,TRBD2,.,TRBJ2-5
ASRRGGGNYGYT,TRBV28,.,.,TRBJ1-2
ASSPGGTEAF,TRBV28,.,.,TRBJ1-1
ASSYFSGTSNYEQF,TRBV6-5,TRBD2,.,TRBJ2-1
SARYPDGYT,TRBV20-1,.,few,TRBJ1-2